The 24 T cell receptor beta chains presented below share a single source sample, sequenced in a study of blood T cell repertoires in COVID-19. The protocol was immunoSEQ multiplex PCR, while the TCRdb copy is restricted to in-frame clones and leaves out a portion. The sample consists of 13,000 to 15,000 clones, around four fifths of them appearing once. The specimen sequenced was peripheral blood. The origin of the receptors is a man aged 40-49 years with active or convalescent COVID-19.

The genes are TRBV24-1 and TRBJ2-1, with a possible D match to TRBD2 (6 bases). The CDR3 runs 14 residues. Per germline, CDR1 KGHDR and CDR2 SFDVKD. Trimming took 5 bases from V and 7 from J, leaving 14 bases between them. CDR3 in DNA: TGTGCCACCAGTGTTGGGGGGTCAAAGAATGAGCAGTTCTTC. Protein sequence: CATSVGGSKNEQFF.

The CDR3 protein is CASSQSDRGLKLTSYNSPLHF. CDR3 in DNA: TGTGCCAGCAGCCAAAGTGACAGGGGGCTAAAACTGACCTCCTATAATTCACCCCTCCACTTT. V gene TRBV3-1 (or the pseudogene TRBV3-2) combines with J gene TRBJ1-6; TRBD1 agrees at 10 bases. CDR3 length: 21 amino acids. Per the germline V gene, CDR1 is LGHDT and CDR2 is YNNKEL (reference sequence). The V gene end was trimmed by 2 bases and the J gene end by 0 bases; junction bases not matched to a gene: 13.

DNA of the CDR3: TGCGCCAGCAGCTCAGAGATTGGGCAAAATTCACCCCTCCACTTT. Its protein is CASSSEIGQNSPLHF. The chain couples TRBV5-1 to TRBJ1-6; no definite D call. The V end lost 3 bases, the J end lost 7 bases, and 14 bases lay between the germline ends. Germline lookup yields CDR1 SGHRS and CDR2 YFSETQ. This CDR3 spans 15 amino acids.

This chain uses TRBV5-1 with TRBJ1-6; D perhaps matches TRBD1 (6 bases). Per the germline V gene, CDR1 is SGHRS and CDR2 is YFSETQ. Trimming stripped 0 bases from V and 9 bases from J, with 13 bases between. The CDR3 spans 15 residues. In nucleotides, the CDR3 is TGCGCCAGCAGCTTGGGGGACCACAGGGTTTCACCCCTCCACTTT. Amino acid sequence: CASSLGDHRVSPLHF.

This chain connects TRBV6-1 to TRBJ2-1, with D maybe TRBD1 (6 bases). The germline V gene has CDR1 MNHNS and CDR2 SASEGT. The CDR3 has 14 amino acids. Between the trimmed V and J ends, which lost 0 bases and 8 bases, there was a span of 11 bases. Here the CDR3 DNA reads TGTGCCAGCAGTGAAGCCAGGGGTTGGTATGAGCAGTTCTTC. Amino acid sequence: CASSEARGWYEQFF.

This chain uses TRBV6-4 with TRBJ2-7; a possible D gene is TRBD1 (6 bases). Germline V gene sequence: CDR1 MRHNA, CDR2 SNTAGT. The CDR3 is 17 residues long. Trimming took off 1 base at V and 3 bases at J, with 19 bases between the two ends. Here the CDR3 reads CASSDFMIDRRIYEQYF. CDR3 nucleotides: TGTGCCAGCAGTGACTTCATGATAGACAGGCGAATCTACGAGCAGTACTTC.

V is TRBV2 and J is TRBJ2-1; 7 bases match TRBD1. In germline, CDR1 is SNHLY, CDR2 FYNNEI. With 6 bases clipped from V and 9 bases from J, the junction kept 8 bases outside the gene matches. CDR3 length: 13 residues. The CDR3 DNA is TGTGCCAGCAGAATCCAGGGGGAAGGTGAGCAGTTCTTC. This sequence encodes CASRIQGEGEQFF.

The chain uses TRBV5-6 and TRBJ1-2; TRBD1 matches at 10 bases. The CDR3 runs to 18 residues. J lost 8 bases, V lost 0 bases, and 16 bases had no gene match. CDR1 SGHDT and CDR2 YYEEEE come from the germline V gene. Written as DNA, the CDR3 is TGTGCCAGCAGCTTGGTAGTACAGTTGGACAGGGGGAGGTACGGCTACACCTTC. Residues: CASSLVVQLDRGRYGYTF.

This rearrangement joins TRBV7-9 to TRBJ2-3, with TRBD2 as a possible D gene (6 bases). Germline lookup yields CDR1 SEHNR and CDR2 FQNEAQ (reference sequence). The CDR3 loop spans 13 amino acids. With 1 base removed from V and 9 bases from J, the gap between germline ends came to 11 bases. The CDR3 region is CASSLGDSGTQYF. CDR3 DNA: TGTGCCAGCAGCTTAGGGGACTCCGGGACGCAGTATTTT.

The chain couples TRBV6-1 to TRBJ2-3; a possible D gene is TRBD2 (5 bases). The CDR3 has 17 amino acids. CDR1 and CDR2 from the germline V gene are MNHNS and SASEGT. With 4 bases removed from V and 1 base from J, the gap between germline ends came to 18 bases. The DNA for the CDR3 is TGTGCCAGCAGTGCATCTCTCGGGAAGGACGGCACAGATACGCAGTATTTT. Translating it yields CASSASLGKDGTDTQYF.

The chain has TRBV5-1 and TRBJ1-6, with D possibly TRBD1 on 6 matching bases. The CDR3 runs to 14 residues. Trimming left V 1 base short and J 6 bases short, with 8 bases between. Germline V CDR1 and CDR2: SGHRS, YFSETQ. The CDR3 here is CASSLPGVNSPLHF. For the CDR3, the DNA is TGCGCCAGCAGCTTGCCAGGGGTTAATTCACCCCTCCACTTT.

This rearrangement joins TRBV4-1 to TRBJ1-5; D possibly corresponds to TRBD1 (6 bases). Trimming shortened V by 3 bases and J by 9 bases, and 18 bases separated the two germline ends. CDR3 length equals 15 residues. CDR1 is MGHRA and CDR2 is YSYEKL in the germline V gene. The DNA for the CDR3 is TGCGCCAGCAGCCAGTCGCGCGGAAAAGGGGGGCCCCAGCATTTT. Translation: CASSQSRGKGGPQHF.

The chain carries TRBV12-3 or TRBV12-4 and TRBJ1-1; 7 positions match TRBD1. The V segment lost 8 bases and the J segment 1 base; nucleotides outside the gene matches: 1. This CDR3 has 12 residues. In DNA, the CDR3 is TGTGCCAGCCGACAGGGGAACACTGAAGCTTTCTTT. Protein sequence: CASRQGNTEAFF.

In regard to this clone: Relative to the germline gene, one junction end is altered; a read error may explain this. Here the CDR3 DNA reads TGTGCCAGCAGCGCCGGGACAACCAATGAAAAACTGTTTTTT. Translating gives CASSAGTTNEKLFF. This chain links TRBV3-1 (or the pseudogene TRBV3-2) with TRBJ1-4, with D perhaps matching TRBD1 (6 bases). The CDR3 sequence is 14 residues long. CDR1 and CDR2 from the germline V gene are LGHDT and YNNKEL (reference sequence).

The J gene is TRBJ1-6, the V gene TRBV21-1. TRBV21-1 has pseudogene status. The CDR3 has 16 residues. CDR3 amino acids: CASSKGGAGRNSPLHF. The CDR3 DNA reads TGTGCCAGCAGCAAGGGCGGGGCAGGCCGCAATTCACCCCTCCACTTT.

This clone appeared a few times. The genes are TRBV11-3 and TRBJ2-5; 11 bases map to TRBD2. Germline lookup yields CDR1 SGHNT and CDR2 YENEEA. The V segment lost 4 bases and the J segment 2 bases; nucleotides outside the gene matches: 9. There are 17 residues in the CDR3. In DNA, the CDR3 is TGTGCCAGCAGCTCCGGAAAGGGACTAGCGGCGCAAGAGACCCAGTACTTC. This gives the protein CASSSGKGLAAQETQYF.

This chain joins TRBV12-5 and TRBJ1-1; a weak D match, TRBD1 (6 bases). The CDR3 extends over 13 amino acids. V shed 1 base and J shed 11 bases, with 14 bases lying between them. CDR1 and CDR2 from the germline V gene are LGHNT and FRNRAP. The CDR3 loop is CASGLGRQVEAFF. CDR3 DNA sequence: TGTGCTAGTGGTTTGGGAAGACAGGTAGAGGCTTTCTTT. The full variable domain, in which reference TRBV12-5 and TRBJ1-1 provide the parts outside the CDR3, is DARVTQTPRHKVTEMGQEVTMRCQPILGHNTVFWYRQTMMQGLELLAYFRNRAPLDDSGMPKDRFSAEMPDATLATLKIQPSEPRDSAVYFCASGLGRQVEAFFGQGTRLTVV.

The chain has TRBV7-6 and TRBJ1-3; 9 bases map to TRBD1. The CDR3 has 18 amino acids. V lost 5 bases, J lost 1 base, and 12 bases stayed unmatched. CDR1 SGHVS and CDR2 FNYEAQ come from the germline V gene. The CDR3 is CASSRLPTGGGSGNTIYF. Here the CDR3 DNA reads TGTGCCAGCAGCCGCCTCCCGACAGGGGGAGGGTCTGGAAACACCATATATTTT.

V is TRBV5-4 and J is TRBJ2-1, with D uncertain. CDR1 and CDR2 (germline): SGHNT, YYREEE (reference sequence). The CDR3 extends over 17 amino acids. Trimming pared 0 bases from V and 7 bases from J, leaving 20 bases between. The CDR3 DNA sequence: TGTGCCAGCAGCTTGGCCTCAATAGGAGTGGTTAAGAATGAGCAGTTCTTC. This encodes CASSLASIGVVKNEQFF. The entire variable domain, with the rest obtained from reference TRBV5-4 and TRBJ2-1, is as follows: ETGVTQSPTHLIKTRGQQVTLRCSSQSGHNTVSWYQQALGQGPQFIFQYYREEENGRGNFPPRFSGLQFPNYSSELNVNALELDDSALYLCASSLASIGVVKNEQFFGPGTRLTVL.

The chain recombines TRBV6-2 or TRBV6-3 with TRBJ2-1; TRBD1 is a possible D gene (6 bases). The CDR3 is made up of 16 amino acids. V dropped 4 bases and J dropped 0 bases, with 13 bases sitting between them. Germline CDR1 and CDR2: MNHEY and SVGEGT. The CDR3 loop is CASSSPTGISYNEQFF. The CDR3 DNA follows: TGTGCCAGCAGTTCGCCGACAGGAATCTCCTACAATGAGCAGTTCTTC.

V is TRBV5-1 and J is TRBJ2-3; 9 bases align to TRBD2. V shed 3 bases, J shed 3 bases, and the junction held 5 bases outside the gene matches. CDR3 length: 15 residues. Germline V gene lookup returns CDR1 SGHRS and CDR2 YFSETQ. The CDR3 DNA follows: TGCGCCAGCAGCTCAAGCGGGGGGCCGACAGATACGCAGTATTTT. It codes for CASSSSGGPTDTQYF.

The chain links TRBV6-5 to TRBJ1-2; D may be TRBD1 (5 bases). Trimming took off 6 bases at V and 0 bases at J, with 8 bases between the two ends. This CDR3 region has 13 residues. Germline V gene sequence: CDR1 MNHEY, CDR2 SVGAGI. CDR3 amino acids: CASRRQTNYGYTF. The CDR3 DNA sequence: TGTGCCAGCAGAAGACAGACTAACTATGGCTACACCTTC.

Sample share makes this clone medium-sized. The rearrangement joins TRBV21-1 to TRBJ2-5; TRBD2 was called by the table and not checked on the DNA. TRBV21-1 is a recognized pseudogene. CDR3 length: 17 amino acids. As DNA, the CDR3 is TGTGCCAGCAGCAAAGCTGAGCCAGCGGGGAGAGGAGAGACCCAGTACTTC. Its protein is CASSKAEPAGRGETQYF.

This clone was counted between two and nine times. The chain links TRBV10-3 to TRBJ1-1; D unclear. Trimming removed 11 bases at V and 4 bases at J, with 17 bases between. Germline loops: CDR1 ENHRY, CDR2 SYGVKD. The CDR3 runs 13 residues. CDR3 in DNA: TGTGCCTCCTGCCGCCCCACATGCACTGAAGCTTTCTTT. Translation: CASCRPTCTEAFF.